The T cell receptor beta chain described here comes from a study of blood T cell repertoires in COVID-19. At the level of the study: Italy, Spain and the United States were the sources of the convalescent and acute COVID-19 samples. Nucleic acid was either cDNA or gDNA, and it came from T cells, B-cell-depleted T cells, or PBMCs.

TCRdb's copy holds only in-frame clones and misses some; the assay was immunoSEQ multiplex PCR. The table has roughly 390,000 clones, more than 75% seen once; the top ten hold roughly 10%. Seattle patients were enrolled during active infection and followed longitudinally. V shed 6 bases and J shed 1 base, with 6 bases lying between them. The V gene's germline CDR1 is SEHNR and CDR2 FQNEAQ (reference sequence). The CDR3 runs to 13 residues. In its sample, this clone was seen a few times. This receptor was obtained from a woman aged 25 to 39 with COVID-19, enrolled during active disease. This chain connects TRBV7-9 to TRBJ2-2; no clear D. Input material: peripheral blood. The CDR3 DNA is TGTGCCAGCAGGGCTCTGAACACCGGGGAGCTGTTTTTT. Translating gives CASRALNTGELFF.